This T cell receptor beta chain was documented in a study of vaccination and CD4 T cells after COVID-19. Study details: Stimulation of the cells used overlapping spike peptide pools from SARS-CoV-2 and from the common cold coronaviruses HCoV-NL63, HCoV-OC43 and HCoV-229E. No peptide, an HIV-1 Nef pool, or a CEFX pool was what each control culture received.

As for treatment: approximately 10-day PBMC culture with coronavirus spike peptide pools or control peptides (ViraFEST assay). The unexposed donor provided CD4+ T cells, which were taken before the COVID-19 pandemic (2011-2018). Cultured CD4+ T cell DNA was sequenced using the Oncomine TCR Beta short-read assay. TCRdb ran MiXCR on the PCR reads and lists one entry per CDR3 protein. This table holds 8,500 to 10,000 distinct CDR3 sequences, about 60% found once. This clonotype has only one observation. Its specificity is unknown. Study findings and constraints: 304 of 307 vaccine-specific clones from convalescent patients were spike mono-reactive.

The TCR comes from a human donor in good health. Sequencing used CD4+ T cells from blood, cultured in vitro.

The CDR3 nucleotides are TGTGCCAGTAGTATTGGTCATAGCAATCAGCCCCAGCATTTT. It yields the protein CASSIGHSNQPQHF. This chain uses TRBV19 with TRBJ1-5; no definite D call. The CDR3 consists of 14 residues. V was shortened by 3 bases and J by 0 bases, with 6 bases between the two germline ends. The germline gives CDR1 LNHDA, CDR2 SQIVND (reference sequence).